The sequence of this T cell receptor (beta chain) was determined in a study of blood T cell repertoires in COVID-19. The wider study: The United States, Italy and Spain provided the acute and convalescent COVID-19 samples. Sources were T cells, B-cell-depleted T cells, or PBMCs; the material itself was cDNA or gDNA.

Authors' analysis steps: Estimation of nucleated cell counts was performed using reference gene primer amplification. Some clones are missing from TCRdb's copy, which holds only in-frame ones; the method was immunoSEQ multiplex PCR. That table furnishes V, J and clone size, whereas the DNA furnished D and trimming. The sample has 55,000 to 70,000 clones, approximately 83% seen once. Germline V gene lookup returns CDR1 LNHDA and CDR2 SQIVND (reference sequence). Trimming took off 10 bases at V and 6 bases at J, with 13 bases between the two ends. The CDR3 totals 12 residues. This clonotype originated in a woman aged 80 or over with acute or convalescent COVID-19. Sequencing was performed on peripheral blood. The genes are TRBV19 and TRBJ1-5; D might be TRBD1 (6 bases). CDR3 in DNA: TGTGCCACTAGACAGGAGCCTCAGCCCCAGCATTTT. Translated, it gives CATRQEPQPQHF.